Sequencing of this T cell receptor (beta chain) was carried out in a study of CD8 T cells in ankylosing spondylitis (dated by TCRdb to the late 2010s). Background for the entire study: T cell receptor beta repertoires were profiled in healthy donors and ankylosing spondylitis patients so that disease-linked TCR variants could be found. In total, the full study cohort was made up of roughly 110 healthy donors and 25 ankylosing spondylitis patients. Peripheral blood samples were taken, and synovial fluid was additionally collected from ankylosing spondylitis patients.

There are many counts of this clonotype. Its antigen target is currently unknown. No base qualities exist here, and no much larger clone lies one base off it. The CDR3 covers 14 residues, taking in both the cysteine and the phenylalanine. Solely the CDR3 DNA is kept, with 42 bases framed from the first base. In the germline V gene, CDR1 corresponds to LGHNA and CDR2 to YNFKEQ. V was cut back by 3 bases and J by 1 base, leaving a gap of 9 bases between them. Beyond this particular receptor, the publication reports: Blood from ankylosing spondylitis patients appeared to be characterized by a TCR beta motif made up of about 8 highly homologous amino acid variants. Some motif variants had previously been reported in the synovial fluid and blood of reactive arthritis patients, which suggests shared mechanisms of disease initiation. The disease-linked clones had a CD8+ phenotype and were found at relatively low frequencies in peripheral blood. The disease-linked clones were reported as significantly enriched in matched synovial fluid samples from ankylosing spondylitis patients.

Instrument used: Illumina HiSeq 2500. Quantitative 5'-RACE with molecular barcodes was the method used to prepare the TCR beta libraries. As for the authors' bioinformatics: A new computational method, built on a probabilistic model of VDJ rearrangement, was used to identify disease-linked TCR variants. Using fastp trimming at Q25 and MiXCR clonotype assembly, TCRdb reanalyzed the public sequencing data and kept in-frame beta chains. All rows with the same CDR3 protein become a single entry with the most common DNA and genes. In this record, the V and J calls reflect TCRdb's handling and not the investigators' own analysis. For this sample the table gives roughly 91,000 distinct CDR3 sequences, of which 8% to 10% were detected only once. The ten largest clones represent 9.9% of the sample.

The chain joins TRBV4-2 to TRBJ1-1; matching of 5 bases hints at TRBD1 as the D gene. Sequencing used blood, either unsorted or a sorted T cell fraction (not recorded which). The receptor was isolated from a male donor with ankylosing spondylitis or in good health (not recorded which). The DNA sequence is TGTGCCAGCAGCCACGGGACGGCGAACACTGAAGCTTTCTTT. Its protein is CASSHGTANTEAFF.